This TCR beta chain was documented in a study of blood T cell repertoires in COVID-19. Authors' methods: Amplification from reference gene primers served as the basis for estimated nucleated cell counts. Method: immunoSEQ multiplex PCR; TCRdb's copy keeps in-frame clones and lacks some. V and J calls plus clone size are reproduced from that table; the DNA served to infer D and trimming. This sample carries more than 300,000 clones, approximately 90% of them seen once, and the ten largest clones take 1.2%. There are 15 residues in the CDR3. Germline V gene data show CDR1 as LGHDT and CDR2 as YNNKEL (reference sequence). With 5 bases removed from V and 3 bases from J, the gap between germline ends came to 17 bases. Those enrolled, adults aged 18 to 89 years, came from about two dozen US areas. All recovered Cohort 3 donors got two negative PCRs, got clearance, or saw symptom resolution.

The receptor was isolated from a woman under 30 who had recovered from COVID-19. The chain recombines TRBV3-1 (or the pseudogene TRBV3-2) with TRBJ2-7; a weak D match, TRBD2 (6 bases). The sequenced sample was PBMCs or T cells enriched from blood (not recorded which). The CDR3 loop reads CASSSPGEVIYEQYF. In DNA, the CDR3 is TGTGCCAGCAGCTCACCGGGAGAGGTCATCTACGAGCAGTACTTC.